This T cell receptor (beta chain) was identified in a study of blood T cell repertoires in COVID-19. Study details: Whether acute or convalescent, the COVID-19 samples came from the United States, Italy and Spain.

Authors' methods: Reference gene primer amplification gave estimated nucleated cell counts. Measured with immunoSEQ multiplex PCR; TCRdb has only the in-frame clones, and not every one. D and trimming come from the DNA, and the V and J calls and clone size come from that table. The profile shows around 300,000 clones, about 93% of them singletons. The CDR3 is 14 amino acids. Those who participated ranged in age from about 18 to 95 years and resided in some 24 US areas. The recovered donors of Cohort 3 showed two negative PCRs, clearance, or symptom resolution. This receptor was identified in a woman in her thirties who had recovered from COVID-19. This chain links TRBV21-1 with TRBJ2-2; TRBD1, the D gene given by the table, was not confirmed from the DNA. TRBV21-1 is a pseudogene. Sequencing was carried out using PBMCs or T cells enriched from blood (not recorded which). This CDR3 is CASSNWAKVGELFF. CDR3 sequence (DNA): TGTGCCAGCAGCAACTGGGCTAAGGTCGGGGAGCTGTTTTTT.